These 31 T cell receptor beta chains share one sample of origin, sequenced in a study of blood T cell repertoires in COVID-19. This table comes from immunoSEQ multiplex PCR, and its TCRdb copy is limited to in-frame clones, with some not included. The sample has some 21,000 clones, 80% to 95% seen once; the top ten hold 18%. Sequenced sample: peripheral blood. The receptor source for this set is a human donor in a cohort sampled during active COVID-19.

The chain employs TRBV7-2 and TRBJ1-3; possibly TRBD1 for D (5 bases). V gave up 4 bases and J gave up 0 bases, with 10 bases separating them. CDR3 length: 15 amino acids. Germline-derived CDR1 and CDR2 are SGHTA and FQGNSA. The CDR3: CASSSGPASGNTIYF. For the CDR3, the DNA is TGTGCCAGCAGCTCAGGGCCAGCCTCTGGAAACACCATATATTTT.

A remark on this clone: This sample also contains other DNA sequences that code for the same CDR3. The CDR3 coding sequence is TGTGCCAGCAGCCCTAGCGGGGGGCAAGAGACCCAGTACTTC. This gives the protein CASSPSGGQETQYF. The rearrangement uses TRBV7-3 and TRBJ2-5, with TRBD2 identical over 11 bases. V lost 5 bases to trimming and J lost 2 bases; unmatched junction nucleotides: 1. The CDR3 covers 14 residues. From germline, CDR1 is SGHTA and CDR2 FQGTGA.

The chain recombines TRBV6-5 with TRBJ1-1, with no clear D. CDR3 size: 13 residues. Germline loops: CDR1 MNHEY, CDR2 SVGAGI. V gave up 6 bases and J gave up 3 bases, with 11 bases separating them. The CDR3 DNA sequence: TGTGCCAGCAGACCGAGGATTGACACTGAAGCTTTCTTT. Translated, it gives CASRPRIDTEAFF.

This clone was recorded only once. A junction boundary mismatches the germline segment, possibly from a read error. The rearrangement joins TRBV4-1 to TRBJ2-2; D not certain. The germline gives CDR1 MGHRA, CDR2 YSYEKL. CDR3 length: 15 amino acids. The CDR3 sequence: CASSEELVATGELFF. The CDR3 DNA follows: TGCGCCAGCAGCGAAGAGCTAGTAGCAACCGGGGAGCTGTTTTTT.

The chain is built from TRBV5-8 and TRBJ1-4, with 10 bases lining up with TRBD1. In germline, CDR1 is SGHTS, CDR2 YDEGEE. This CDR3 contains 17 residues. The junction had 7 bases not matched to a gene; V was cut back by 4 bases and J by 1 base. DNA of the CDR3: TGTGCCAGCAGCACGGGACAGGGGTCGTTAACTAATGAAAAACTGTTTTTT. This translates into CASSTGQGSLTNEKLFF.

The chain links TRBV18 to TRBJ1-2, with 7 bases that match TRBD1. Looked up from germline, CDR1 is KGHSH and CDR2 is LQKENI. This CDR3 is built from 14 residues. The ends lost 6 bases at V and 4 bases at J; junction bases unmatched: 8. CDR3 loop: CASSPGTVIYGYTF. The CDR3 DNA follows: TGTGCCAGCTCGCCCGGGACAGTCATCTATGGCTACACCTTC.

The V gene is TRBV14, the J gene TRBJ1-5; no firm D call. V lost 4 bases, J lost 2 bases, and 6 bases lay in between. The CDR3 covers 13 residues. Germline V gives CDR1 SGHDN, CDR2 FVKESK. Here the CDR3 reads CASSRAGNQPQHF. Here the CDR3 DNA reads TGTGCCAGCAGCCGCGCTGGCAATCAGCCCCAGCATTTT.

V gene TRBV27 combines with J gene TRBJ2-6, with 11 bases identical to TRBD2. The CDR3 loop spans 20 amino acids. V shed 3 bases, J shed 0 bases, and the junction held 10 bases outside the gene matches. Germline-derived CDR1 and CDR2 are MNHEY and SMNVEV (reference sequence). CDR3 in amino acids: CASSFLLAGGLGSGANVLTF. The CDR3 region has the DNA TGTGCCAGCAGTTTTTTGCTAGCGGGGGGTCTAGGCTCTGGGGCCAACGTCCTGACTTTC.

The V and J genes are TRBV5-1 and TRBJ2-5, with 7 bases fitting TRBD1. J lost 0 bases, V lost 4 bases, and 9 bases had no gene match. The CDR3 contains 16 residues. Per germline, CDR1 SGHRS and CDR2 YFSETQ. The CDR3 bases are TGCGCCAGCAGCCCGTACAGGGGACAGTACCAAGAGACCCAGTACTTC. Its protein product is CASSPYRGQYQETQYF.

The chain has TRBV19 and TRBJ2-6; D remains ambiguous. The CDR3 loop spans 15 amino acids. V lost 7 bases and J lost 0, with 10 bases in between. Germline CDR1 and CDR2: LNHDA and SQIVND (reference sequence). The CDR3 here is CASKEAGSGANVLTF. In DNA form, the CDR3 reads TGTGCCAGTAAGGAAGCAGGCTCTGGGGCCAACGTCCTGACTTTC.

J is TRBJ1-4 and V is TRBV3-1 (or the pseudogene TRBV3-2), with TRBD1 identical over 9 bases. The CDR3 extends over 16 amino acids. V lost 2 bases, J lost 7 bases, and 8 bases stayed unmatched. In germline, CDR1 is LGHDT, CDR2 YNNKEL (reference sequence). CDR3: CASSQHKGTGTEKLFF. In DNA form, the CDR3 reads TGTGCCAGCAGCCAACACAAAGGGACAGGGACTGAAAAACTGTTTTTT.

V gene TRBV10-3 combines with J gene TRBJ1-3; the D gene is possibly TRBD1 (5 bases). The CDR3 is made up of 14 amino acids. Germline CDR1 reads ENHRY; CDR2 reads SYGVKD. Deletions cut 4 bases from V and 4 bases from J, with 11 bases between. CDR3 nucleotides: TGTGCCATCAGTGCAGGGATCTCCGGAAACACCATATATTTT. This translates into CAISAGISGNTIYF.

V is TRBV2 and J is TRBJ2-3; 9 bases line up with TRBD1. This CDR3 is built from 14 residues. With V trimmed by 10 bases and J by 0 bases, 5 bases remained unmatched. CDR1 and CDR2 (germline): SNHLY, FYNNEI. CDR3 region: CATLGQGSTDTQYF. DNA of the CDR3: TGTGCCACCTTGGGACAGGGTAGCACAGATACGCAGTATTTT.

This chain uses TRBV11-2 with TRBJ2-1, with a tentative D call TRBD2 (7 bases). Per germline, CDR1 SGHAT and CDR2 FQNNGV. This CDR3 region has 15 residues. Trimming left V 5 bases short and J 10 bases short, with 21 bases between. CDR3 bases: TGTGCCAGCAGCCGCTCGGGGGGCCAGGTTGAGGAGCAGTTCTTC. Its protein is CASSRSGGQVEEQFF.

This chain connects TRBV5-1 to TRBJ2-7; 9 bases are shared with TRBD1. With 2 bases clipped from V and 6 bases from J, the junction kept 3 bases outside the gene matches. CDR1 is SGHRS, CDR2 YFSETQ, per germline. The CDR3 has 13 amino acids. The CDR3 region has the DNA TGCGCCAGCAGCTTACAGGGGGCGATCGAGCAGTACTTC. Its protein product is CASSLQGAIEQYF.

The V call is TRBV6-5, the J call TRBJ2-7; TRBD1 matches 7 bases. Trimming cost V 2 bases and J 2 bases; bases outside gene matches: 3. The CDR3 extends over 14 amino acids. Germline-derived CDR1 and CDR2 are MNHEY and SVGAGI. CDR3 nucleotides: TGTGCCAGCAGTTACGTGGGGACAGCCTACGAGCAGTACTTC. Translating gives CASSYVGTAYEQYF.

The chain is built from TRBV10-3 and TRBJ2-7; 11 bases align to TRBD1. The CDR3 extends over 15 amino acids. Germline V lookup: CDR1 ENHRY, CDR2 SYGVKD. The V segment lost 4 bases and the J segment 3 bases; nucleotides outside the gene matches: 5. The chain's CDR3 is CAISGGQGANYEQYF. CDR3 sequence (DNA): TGTGCCATCAGTGGTGGACAGGGGGCGAACTACGAGCAGTACTTC.

The chain carries TRBV5-6 and TRBJ1-2; TRBD1 might be the D (5 bases). CDR3 length equals 14 residues. Trimming took 1 base from V and 7 from J, leaving 14 bases between them. Germline V gene sequence: CDR1 SGHDT, CDR2 YYEEEE. The CDR3 sequence: CASSLSGREVGYTF. In DNA, the CDR3 is TGTGCCAGCAGCTTGTCGGGCAGGGAGGTTGGCTACACCTTC.

The genes are TRBV7-9 and TRBJ2-3; 14 nucleotides line up with TRBD2. The CDR3 is 16 residues long. Germline trimming cut 4 bases from V and 6 bases from J; bases unmatched to any gene: 6. Germline CDR1 and CDR2: SEHNR and FQNEAQ (reference sequence). In DNA, the CDR3 is TGTGCCAGCAGCTCGGGACTAGCGGGGGCAGGGGATACGCAGTATTTT. It encodes CASSSGLAGAGDTQYF.

The rearrangement uses TRBV7-3 and TRBJ2-1; the D is unclear. V was cut by 5 bases and J by 5 bases, with 4 bases left in between. This CDR3 has 11 amino acids. CDR1 and CDR2 (germline): SGHTA, FQGTGA. Here the CDR3 reads CASSQNNEQFF. Here the CDR3 DNA reads TGTGCCAGCAGCCAGAACAATGAGCAGTTCTTC.

The CDR3 sequence is CASRSRGVQETQYF. DNA of the CDR3: TGTGCCAGCAGGTCCAGGGGGGTCCAAGAGACCCAGTACTTC. The chain employs TRBV6-5 and TRBJ2-5, with a weak D call TRBD1 (7 bases). V was pared by 6 bases and J by 1 base, with 12 bases between. Germline loops: CDR1 MNHEY, CDR2 SVGAGI. The CDR3 is 14 amino acids.

The rearrangement links TRBV18 to TRBJ1-2, with D maybe TRBD1 (6 bases). V lost 3 bases, J lost 1 base, and 12 bases lay in between. Germline V CDR1 and CDR2: KGHSH, LQKENI. The CDR3 consists of 15 residues. The CDR3 loop is CASSPTDSHNYGYTF. Written as DNA, the CDR3 is TGTGCCAGCTCACCGACGGACAGCCATAACTATGGCTACACCTTC.

This chain connects TRBV7-8 to TRBJ2-1; 8 nucleotides agree with TRBD2. The length of the CDR3 is 14 residues. The trim removed 5 bases at V and 12 bases at J, leaving 12 bases unmatched. The V gene's germline CDR1 is SGHVS and CDR2 FQNEAQ. This CDR3 is CASSRPSGRGGQFF. As DNA, the CDR3 is TGTGCCAGCAGCCGGCCTAGCGGGCGGGGTGGGCAGTTCTTC.

The gene calls are TRBV27 and TRBJ2-1, with 7 bases matching TRBD1. CDR1 and CDR2 (germline): MNHEY, SMNVEV (reference sequence). The CDR3 has 12 amino acids. V was pared by 8 bases and J by 4 bases, with 2 bases of the junction left unmatched. The CDR3 reads CASGDRYNEQFF. For the CDR3, the DNA is TGTGCCAGCGGGGACAGATACAATGAGCAGTTCTTC.

The rearrangement links TRBV18 to TRBJ1-6; D is possibly TRBD1 (6 bases). The CDR3 has 13 amino acids. The V and J ends lost 3 bases and 11 bases respectively, with 11 bases between them. Germline V gene lookup returns CDR1 KGHSH and CDR2 LQKENI. CDR3 sequence: CASSPGARAPLHF. The CDR3 DNA sequence: TGTGCCAGCTCACCGGGGGCGCGGGCACCCCTCCACTTT.

The V call is TRBV9, the J call TRBJ2-2; tentatively, D is TRBD1 (5 bases). The germline V and J ends were trimmed by 0 bases and 5 bases, with 11 bases remaining between them. CDR1 and CDR2 from the germline V gene are SGDLS and YYNGEE. CDR3 size: 15 residues. The CDR3 coding sequence is TGTGCCAGCAGCGTAGCCCCAGGGTCTACCGGGGAGCTGTTTTTT. Translated, it gives CASSVAPGSTGELFF.

V gene TRBV9 combines with J gene TRBJ1-2; the match to TRBD1 covers 8 bases. The length of the CDR3 is 14 residues. Trimming took 2 bases from V and 7 from J; bases not matched to a gene: 7. Germline loops: CDR1 SGDLS, CDR2 YYNGEE. This CDR3 is CASSVDRGSFGYTF. The CDR3 DNA follows: TGTGCCAGCAGCGTCGACAGGGGAAGCTTTGGCTACACCTTC.

The rearrangement links TRBV6-1 to TRBJ1-5; 9 bases line up with TRBD1. CDR3 length equals 18 residues. J gave up 6 bases and V 4 bases, and 16 bases lay outside the gene matches. Germline values: CDR1 MNHNS, CDR2 SASEGT. This chain's CDR3 is CASSVSEAGTGGLQPQHF. CDR3 DNA sequence: TGTGCCAGCAGTGTATCAGAAGCGGGAACAGGGGGCCTTCAGCCCCAGCATTTT.

The chain couples TRBV18 to TRBJ1-2, with D tentatively TRBD1 (5 bases). Trimming removed 3 bases from V and 4 bases from J, with 15 bases in between. This CDR3 spans 15 amino acids. Germline V gene data show CDR1 as KGHSH and CDR2 as LQKENI. Written as DNA, the CDR3 is TGTGCCAGCTCACCCAAGGACATGCCCTCCTATGGCTACACCTTC. As protein: CASSPKDMPSYGYTF.

J is TRBJ1-6 and V is TRBV19; D gene ambiguous. This CDR3 is 14 amino acids long. Trimming stripped 10 bases from V and 10 bases from J, with 20 bases between. Per the germline V gene, CDR1 is LNHDA and CDR2 is SQIVND (reference sequence). CDR3 loop: CATRRVNLNSPLHF. In DNA form, the CDR3 reads TGTGCCACCAGGAGGGTAAATTTGAACTCACCCCTCCACTTT.

The CDR3 loop is CASSGGQGGETQYF. The CDR3, as DNA: TGTGCCAGCAGTGGCGGACAGGGGGGAGAGACCCAGTACTTC. The V gene is TRBV27, the J gene TRBJ2-5; TRBD1 aligns across 10 bases. Germline V lookup: CDR1 MNHEY, CDR2 SMNVEV (reference sequence). This CDR3 contains 14 residues. With V trimmed by 5 bases and J by 4 bases, 4 bases remained unmatched.